This TCR beta chain is from a study of T-cell memory formation after mild COVID-19 (dated by TCRdb to about 2021). In the study overall: TCR sequence clusters from the two donors were largely donor specific. Longitudinal TCRalpha and TCRbeta repertoire sequencing tracked T-cell clones expanding and contracting after mild COVID-19 in two donors. The cohort comprised two young, previously healthy adult volunteers, one female and one male. On the study overall, not on this receptor specifically: Some responding clones were detected in pre-infection memory, suggesting pre-existing cross-reactive memory T cells joined the SARS-CoV-2 response. SARS-CoV-2 specificity was not confirmed for the second-wave clones peaking on day 37. From day 15 to 85, contracting clones showed balanced CD4/CD8 phenotypes, whereas a second wave of clones that expanded from day 15 to 37 leaned towards CD4+. The study included only a couple of mild cases, and larger cohorts that include severe cases with pre-infection samples were judged to be necessary. Contracting CD4+ clones appeared mostly in the CM and EM memory subsets, whereas CD8+ clones were enriched in EMRA.

Sequencing used an Illumina NovaSeq 6000. TCRalpha and TCRbeta cDNA libraries were constructed by 5'RACE with constant-segment primers, with sample barcodes and unique molecular identifiers being introduced. RNA was extracted from every sample with Trizol reagent. Libraries were amplified in two PCR steps, with a second sample barcode and Illumina TruSeq adapters added in the second step. Sequencing of the libraries was done on an Illumina NovaSeq, producing 2 x 150 bp paired-end reads. The authors' analysis ran thus. Demultiplexing of reads and collapsing into UMI-guided consensus sequences were performed with migec v1.2.7. Using mixcr v2.1.11, UMI consensuses were aligned to TRA and TRB V and J templates and then assembled into clonotypes. Expanded or contracted clonotypes were those called significant by both edgeR and NoisET, with noise models trained on biological replicates. For edgeR calls, the thresholds were a false discovery rate-adjusted p below 0.01 and a log2 fold-change of 1. As an exploratory analysis of dynamics, max-normalized trajectories of the 1000 most abundant clonotypes were examined with PCA combined with hierarchical clustering. The CD4 or CD8 phenotype of responding clones was assigned using the separately sequenced CD4+ and CD8+ repertoires. Starting from the raw public reads, TCRdb applied fastp trimming at Q25, assembled clones with MiXCR and retained in-frame beta chains. Each CDR3 protein gets just one entry, which takes the most common genes and DNA from the rows behind it. The authors' filters were not applied to this entry. This sample is represented by 400,000 or so distinct CDR3 sequences; roughly 21% of them were singletons. Approximately 12% of the sample belongs to the ten largest clones.

From the cysteine through the phenylalanine, the CDR3 covers 15 amino acids. The only DNA kept is the CDR3, 45 bases in frame from the first base. Germline trimming: 5 bases from V, 4 bases from J; junction bases outside gene matches: 8. The germline V gene supplies CDR1 MNHEY and CDR2 SVGAGI. PBMCs were isolated by Ficoll-Paque density gradient centrifugation. Of note for this clonotype: It lacks a known antigen. The record has no base qualities; no much larger clone is one base away.

The clonotype originates from an adult woman who had mild COVID-19 (a few samples of this study predate the infection). The sample titles of this study are shuffled in the database, so cell type and time point are left out; the donor was told from shared clones. The chain was built from TRBV6-5 and TRBJ1-2; 9 of the junction bases match TRBD1. Sequencing was performed on PBMCs or a T cell subset sorted from them (not recorded which). The DNA sequence is given as TGTGCCAGCAGTGTAACCGGGACAGGGCGCTATGGCTACACCTTC. Its translation is CASSVTGTGRYGYTF.